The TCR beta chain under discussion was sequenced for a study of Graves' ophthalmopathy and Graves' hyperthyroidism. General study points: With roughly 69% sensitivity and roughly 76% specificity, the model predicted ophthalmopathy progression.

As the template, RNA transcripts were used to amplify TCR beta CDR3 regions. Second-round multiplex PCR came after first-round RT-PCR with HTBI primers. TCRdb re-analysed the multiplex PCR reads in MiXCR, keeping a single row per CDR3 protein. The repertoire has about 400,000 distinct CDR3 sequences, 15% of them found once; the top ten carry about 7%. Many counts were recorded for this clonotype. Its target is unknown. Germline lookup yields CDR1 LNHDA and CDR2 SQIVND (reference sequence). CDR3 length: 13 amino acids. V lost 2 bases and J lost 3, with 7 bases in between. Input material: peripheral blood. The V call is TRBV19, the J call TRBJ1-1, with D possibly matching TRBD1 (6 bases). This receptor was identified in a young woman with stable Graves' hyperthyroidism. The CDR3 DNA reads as TGTGCCAGTAGTATAAACAGGGACACTGAAGCTTTCTTT. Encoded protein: CASSINRDTEAFF.